Reported below is one TCR beta chain. The data originate from a study of blood T cell repertoires in COVID-19. CDR1 SGHDT and CDR2 YYEEEE come from the germline V gene. V shed 3 bases and J shed 4 bases, with 16 bases lying between them. CDR3 length: 15 amino acids. The protocol was immunoSEQ multiplex PCR, while the TCRdb copy is restricted to in-frame clones and leaves out a portion. The profile shows about 130,000 clones, more than 80% of them singletons. V usage is TRBV5-6 and J usage is TRBJ1-1; tentatively, D is TRBD1 (5 bases). Specimen: peripheral blood. This receptor was obtained from a woman in her sixties with acute or convalescent COVID-19. The CDR3 loop reads CASSYGTYGGTEAFF. CDR3 sequence (DNA): TGTGCCAGCAGCTATGGGACTTACGGGGGCACTGAAGCTTTCTTT.